This TCR beta chain was sequenced during a study of CD8 T cells in Susac syndrome. The CDR3 covers 14 residues. Per the germline V gene, CDR1 is SGHNT and CDR2 is YYREEE (reference sequence). V lost 0 bases and J lost 6, with 11 bases in between. TCR beta from blood CD8+ and CD4+ T cells was sequenced. The CD8+ and CD4+ T cells were isolated magnetically using a negative isolation approach, whereas the TEMRA cells were enriched by FACS. Random hexamers served to reverse transcribe roughly 0.5 to 1 ug RNA. Amplification of the TCR beta CDR3 was carried out by immunoSEQ multiplex PCR, which spanned a total of 54 Vbeta and 13 Jbeta segments. TCRdb ran MiXCR on the immunoSEQ multiplex PCR reads and lists one entry per CDR3 protein. The sample contains some 150,000 distinct CDR3 sequences, less than 97% of which appear only once.

Sequencing input: CD8+ T cells from PBMCs. The clonotype comes from a human donor with multiple sclerosis. The chain employs TRBV5-4 and TRBJ2-3; D remains ambiguous. Here the CDR3 reads CASSLVGHGDTQYF. CDR3 nucleotide sequence: TGTGCCAGCAGCTTGGTTGGGCATGGGGATACGCAGTATTTT.